The 17 T cell receptor beta chains in this list originate from one sample, sequenced in a study of blood T cell repertoires in COVID-19. Using immunoSEQ multiplex PCR, the repertoire was profiled, and TCRdb retains in-frame clones only, with some absent. The repertoire includes hundreds of thousands of clones, roughly 89% of them detected once, and approximately 9% sits in the top ten. Sequencing input: PBMCs or T cells enriched from blood (not recorded which). These receptors were taken from a woman between 18 and 29 years old who had recovered from COVID-19.

V gene TRBV7-9 combines with J gene TRBJ2-5; D is possibly TRBD1 (5 bases). CDR3 length: 16 residues. V lost 4 bases, J lost 4 bases, and 19 bases lay in between. Germline loops: CDR1 SEHNR, CDR2 FQNEAQ (reference sequence). CDR3 sequence: CASSYPLGSQGETQYF. In nucleotides, the CDR3 is TGTGCCAGCAGCTACCCCTTAGGGTCTCAGGGAGAGACCCAGTACTTC.

CDR3 amino acids: CASSQVRTESYGYTF. CDR3 DNA: TGCGCCAGCAGCCAAGTTCGGACAGAGAGCTATGGCTACACCTTC. This chain connects TRBV4-3 to TRBJ1-2, with D possibly being TRBD1 (6 bases). CDR3 size: 15 residues. CDR1 is LGHNA and CDR2 is YSLEER in the germline V gene. V lost 1 base, J lost 4 bases, and 13 bases lay in between.

V gene TRBV7-9 combines with J gene TRBJ2-2; D gene unclear. The CDR3 loop spans 14 amino acids. The V end was cut by 9 bases, the J end by 6 bases, with 17 bases between. Per germline, CDR1 SEHNR and CDR2 FQNEAQ (reference sequence). In nucleotides, the CDR3 is TGTGCCAGGAGCCCTAATTCCAACGCCGGGGAGCTGTTTTTT. Translating it yields CARSPNSNAGELFF.

This clone was observed a single time. The V and J genes are TRBV4-1 and TRBJ2-7; D is ambiguous. Between the trimmed V and J ends, which lost 4 bases and 2 bases, there was a span of 18 bases. The CDR3 has 16 amino acids. CDR1 and CDR2 from the germline V gene are MGHRA and YSYEKL. CDR3 region: CASSPDEGGSAYEQYF. The CDR3 DNA reads as TGCGCCAGCAGCCCAGACGAAGGCGGATCCGCCTACGAGCAGTACTTC.

J is TRBJ1-2 and V is TRBV29-1; 10 positions agree with TRBD1. This CDR3 comprises 14 residues. CDR1 and CDR2 (germline): SQVTM, ANQGSEA. Trimming took 6 bases from V and 6 from J; bases not matched to a gene: 10. The CDR3 is CSVRRDRGKDGYTF. The CDR3 DNA reads TGCAGCGTCCGTCGGGACAGGGGAAAAGATGGCTACACCTTC.

The rearrangement uses TRBV6-5 and TRBJ2-7; D is unclear. Trimming removed 3 bases from V and 2 bases from J, with 11 bases in between. Germline V CDR1 and CDR2: MNHEY, SVGAGI. The CDR3 covers 14 residues. Here the CDR3 reads CASSYRGRAYEQYF. The CDR3 bases are TGTGCCAGCAGTTATAGAGGCCGAGCCTACGAGCAGTACTTC.

This clone was seen once. J is TRBJ1-2 and V is TRBV24-1, with 9 bases lining up with TRBD1. V dropped 5 bases and J dropped 0; count of bases not matched to a gene: 6. CDR1 is KGHDR and CDR2 is SFDVKD in the germline V gene. This CDR3 is built from 16 residues. CDR3 loop: CATSGLGQGANYGYTF. The CDR3, as DNA: TGTGCCACCAGTGGGCTGGGACAGGGAGCTAACTATGGCTACACCTTC.

CDR3 DNA sequence: TGCGCCAGCAGCCGTAATTTATTCTACGAGCAGTACTTC. This translates into CASSRNLFYEQYF. This chain connects TRBV4-3 to TRBJ2-7, with no clear D. The germline V gene encodes CDR1 LGHNA and CDR2 YSLEER. The V end lost 4 bases, the J end lost 3 bases, and 10 bases lay between the germline ends. The length of the CDR3 is 13 residues.

The chain has TRBV19 and TRBJ1-1; 10 bases align to TRBD1. Trimming took 5 bases from V and 10 from J; bases not matched to a gene: 10. Per germline, CDR1 LNHDA and CDR2 SQIVND (reference sequence). There are 14 residues in the CDR3. The CDR3 region is CASSVGTGEATAFF. CDR3 nucleotides: TGTGCCAGTAGTGTTGGGACAGGGGAGGCGACAGCTTTCTTT. Variable domain in full (rest from reference TRBV19 and TRBJ1-1): DGGITQSPKYLFRKEGQNVTLSCEQNLNHDAMYWYRQDPGQGLRLIYYSQIVNDFQKGDIAEGYSVSREKKESFPLTVTSAQKNPTAFYLCASSVGTGEATAFFGQGTRLTVV.

CDR3 in amino acids: CASSLAVGEDGGYTF. The CDR3 bases are TGCGCCAGCAGCTTGGCCGTAGGGGAAGACGGTGGCTACACCTTC. This chain connects TRBV5-1 to TRBJ1-2, with D possibly matching TRBD1 (5 bases). V lost 0 bases and J 7 bases, leaving 16 bases between the germline ends. Germline CDR1 is SGHRS and CDR2 is YFSETQ. The CDR3 is 15 residues long.

The chain joins TRBV4-2 to TRBJ2-2, with 9 bases aligning to TRBD1. This CDR3 contains 14 residues. Trimming removed 1 base from V and 6 bases from J; junction bases left unmatched: 0. CDR1 and CDR2 (germline): LGHNA, YNFKEQ. The CDR3 nucleotides are TGTGCCAGCAGCCAAGGGGACAGGGCCGGGGAGCTGTTTTTT. This gives the protein CASSQGDRAGELFF.

The chain employs TRBV7-9 and TRBJ2-7, with D tentatively TRBD1 (7 bases). Germline CDR1 SEHNR, CDR2 FQNEAQ (reference sequence). V lost 4 bases to trimming and J lost 5 bases, with 27 bases between them. The CDR3 has 18 residues. For the CDR3, the DNA is TGTGCCAGCAGCTCCCCGGGGGACATGGGAGACAGGGCCCACGAGCAGTACTTC. Residues: CASSSPGDMGDRAHEQYF.

This clone was recorded many times. The rearrangement links TRBV7-7 to TRBJ2-6; D is unresolved. From germline, CDR1 is SSHAT and CDR2 FNYEAQ (reference sequence). The germline V and J ends were trimmed by 3 bases and 0 bases, with 9 bases remaining between them. The CDR3 has 16 residues. For the CDR3, the DNA is TGTGCCAGCAGCTTCGGTCCCTCCTCTGGGGCCAACGTCCTGACTTTC. Amino acid sequence: CASSFGPSSGANVLTF. Together with reference TRBV7-7 and TRBJ2-6, the CDR3 gives the full variable domain: GAGVSQSPRYKVTKRGQDVTLRCDPISSHATLYWYQQALGQGPEFLTYFNYEAQPDKSGLPSDRFSAERPEGSISTLTIQRTEQRDSAMYRCASSFGPSSGANVLTFGAGSRLTVL.

The genes are TRBV7-2 and TRBJ1-4, with D possibly TRBD1 on 6 matching bases. CDR1 and CDR2 (germline): SGHTA, FQGNSA. Between the trimmed V and J ends, which lost 5 bases and 7 bases, there was a span of 20 bases. The CDR3 totals 16 residues. CDR3 DNA: TGTGCCAGCAGCCCCAGATTCGGGGGGCAGGGTGAAAAACTGTTTTTT. Its translation: CASSPRFGGQGEKLFF. The whole variable domain, remainder taken from reference TRBV7-2 and TRBJ1-4, is GAGVSQSPSNKVTEKGKDVELRCDPISGHTALYWYRQSLGQGLEFLIYFQGNSAPDKSGLPSDRFSAERTGGSVSTLTIQRTQQEDSAVYLCASSPRFGGQGEKLFFGSGTQLSVL.

This chain uses TRBV12-3 or TRBV12-4 with TRBJ1-2, with TRBD1 identical over 8 bases. V shed 7 bases and J 7 bases; nucleotides not matched to a gene: 8. The CDR3 length is 13 residues. The CDR3 sequence is CASTPDRGRGYTF. The DNA for the CDR3 is TGTGCCAGCACGCCCGACAGGGGTCGTGGCTACACCTTC.

The gene calls are TRBV2 and TRBJ2-1; perhaps TRBD1 as D (6 bases). V shed 10 bases and J shed 7 bases, with 11 bases lying between them. There are 11 residues in the CDR3. Germline lookup yields CDR1 SNHLY and CDR2 FYNNEI. The CDR3 region is CANLQGNEQFF. As DNA, the CDR3 is TGTGCCAACCTACAGGGAAATGAGCAGTTCTTC.

The genes are TRBV5-1 and TRBJ1-1, with TRBD1 matching over 7 bases. The CDR3 runs 15 residues. Unmatched junction bases numbered 5, after V lost 0 bases and J lost 3 bases. Germline assignment: CDR1 SGHRS and CDR2 YFSETQ. CDR3 sequence: CASSLEGARDTEAFF. CDR3 coding DNA: TGCGCCAGCAGCTTGGAGGGGGCCCGGGACACTGAAGCTTTCTTT.